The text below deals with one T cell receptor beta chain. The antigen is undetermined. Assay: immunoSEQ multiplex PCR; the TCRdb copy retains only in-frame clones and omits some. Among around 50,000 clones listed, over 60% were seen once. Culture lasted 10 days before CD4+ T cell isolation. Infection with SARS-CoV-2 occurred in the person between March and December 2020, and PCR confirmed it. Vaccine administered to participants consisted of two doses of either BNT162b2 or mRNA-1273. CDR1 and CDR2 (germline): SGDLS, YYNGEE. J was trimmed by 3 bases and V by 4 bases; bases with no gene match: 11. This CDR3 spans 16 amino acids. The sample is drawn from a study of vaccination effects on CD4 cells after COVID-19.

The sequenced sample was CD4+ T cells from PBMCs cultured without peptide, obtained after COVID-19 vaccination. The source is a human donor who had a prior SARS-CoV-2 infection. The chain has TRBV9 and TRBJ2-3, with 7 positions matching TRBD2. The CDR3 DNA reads TGTGCCAGCAGCTTAGCGGGCTTTTCTAGGACAGATACGCAGTATTTT. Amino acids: CASSLAGFSRTDTQYF.